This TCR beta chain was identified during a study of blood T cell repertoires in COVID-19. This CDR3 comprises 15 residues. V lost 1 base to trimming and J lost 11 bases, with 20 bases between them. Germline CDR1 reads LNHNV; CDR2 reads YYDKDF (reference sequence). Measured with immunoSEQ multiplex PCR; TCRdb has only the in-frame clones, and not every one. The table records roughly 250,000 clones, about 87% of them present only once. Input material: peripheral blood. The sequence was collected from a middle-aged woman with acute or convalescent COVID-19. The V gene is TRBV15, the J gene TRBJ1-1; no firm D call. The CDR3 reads CATSRVPRPDRAAFF. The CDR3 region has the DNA TGTGCCACCAGCAGAGTACCCAGGCCCGACCGTGCGGCTTTCTTT.